There are a few counts of the clone carrying this TCR beta chain. Its antigen is not known. As for treatment: oral pan-JAK inhibitor, 5-10 mg twice daily. Reverse transcription of extracted RNA yielded cDNA, which provided the sequencing template. Using immunoSEQ multiplex PCR, the repertoire was profiled, and TCRdb retains in-frame clones only, with some absent. The table records 100,000 to 150,000 clones, 60% to 65% of them present only once. Trimming cost V 4 bases and J 6 bases, with 12 bases left between them. CDR1 MNHNY and CDR2 SVGAGI come from the germline V gene (reference sequence). The CDR3 runs 13 residues. The data stem from a study of CD8+ T cells in alopecia areata. Study-wide context: At a dose of 5 to 10 mg twice daily, oral tofacitinib was given to treated patients. By percentage of affected scalp area, the severity of treated patients was scored.

General study points: Scalp clonality dropped significantly under tofacitinib, as did expanded CD8+ top-100 clones. Uncertainty about whether baseline CD8+ expansion is linked to response remains, with one nonresponder.

The sequence derives from a human donor with alopecia areata. The gene calls are TRBV6-6 and TRBJ1-2; tentatively, D is TRBD1 (6 bases). The source material was CD4+ T cells sorted from blood, sampled at week 4, from a patient treated with tofacitinib. The CDR3 DNA is TGTGCCAGCAGTTGGGGGCGTCTTGATGGCTACACCTTC. Protein: CASSWGRLDGYTF.